The present T cell receptor (beta chain) was sequenced within a study of regulatory T cells in long-lasting Graves disease. In the case of this clonotype: A much larger clone differs by one base, so this may be a read error.

Noted time point: persistent/refractory GD, antithyroid drugs over 5 years with positive TRAb. TCR sequences were obtained from RNA taken from PBMCs. Through Arm-PCR of CDR3 regions and iRepertoire HTBI primers, TCR beta libraries were built. TCRdb re-derived calls from the multiplex PCR reads in MiXCR, one entry per CDR3 protein. There are a few hundred thousand distinct CDR3 sequences in the sample; 23% occur only once, and about a quarter lies in the top ten. This CDR3 has 12 residues. Germline values: CDR1 SNHLY, CDR2 FYNNEI. This sample comprised peripheral blood mononuclear cells (PBMCs), obtained when the disease was refractory, from a patient treated with antithyroid drugs. The receptor was derived from a female donor with Graves disease. The gene calls are TRBV2 and TRBJ2-5; perhaps TRBD2 as D (5 bases). This CDR3 is CASGGFQGTQYF. Here the CDR3 DNA reads TGTGCCAGCGGAGGTTTCCAAGGGACCCAGTACTTC. The whole variable domain, remainder taken from reference TRBV2 and TRBJ2-5, is EPEVTQTPSHQVTQMGQEVILRCVPISNHLYFYWYRQILGQKVEFLVSFYNNEISEKSEIFDDQFSVERPDGSNFTLKIRSTKLEDSAMYFCASGGFQGTQYFGPGTRLLVL.